Listed here are 24 T cell receptor beta chains from one sample, sequenced in a study of blood T cell repertoires in COVID-19 (dated by TCRdb to 2018 to 2021). Libraries were built with the immunoSEQ multiplex PCR assay. Here the immuneACCESS table is served through TCRdb, limited to in-frame sequences with V and J called. Missing clones are a known gap in these copies; in checked studies unresolved V genes cover under half, and the rest lacks a known reason. This sample gives around 210,000 clones in total; about 84% of them show up just once. Together, the top ten hold about 8.3% of the sample. The specimen was peripheral blood. Every receptor here comes from a woman aged 80 or over with COVID-19, enrolled during active disease.

The table lists this clone with a count of one. This sequence joins TRBV19 and TRBJ1-2; weak D call: TRBD1 (5 bases). From germline, CDR1 is LNHDA and CDR2 SQIVND (reference sequence). Trimming shortened V by 8 bases and J by 4 bases, and 8 bases separated the two germline ends. The CDR3 runs 11 residues. The CDR3 bases are TGTGCCAGTGGGGCCCCCTATGGCTACACCTTC. Translation gives CASGAPYGYTF.

The V gene is TRBV24-1, the J gene TRBJ1-4, with 7 bases aligning to TRBD1. This CDR3 spans 15 amino acids. With 4 bases clipped from V and 8 bases from J, the junction kept 9 bases outside the gene matches. CDR1 is KGHDR, CDR2 SFDVKD, per germline. The CDR3 sequence: CATSEPTGLGEKLFF. The CDR3 DNA reads TGTGCCACCAGTGAACCGACAGGGCTTGGAGAAAAACTGTTTTTT.

The chain employs TRBV7-9 and TRBJ2-1; possible D gene TRBD2, 6 bases. This CDR3 comprises 17 residues. V lost 0 bases, J lost 10 bases, and 22 bases lay in between. CDR1 is SEHNR, CDR2 FQNEAQ, per germline (reference sequence). CDR3: CASSLAPGRDSLPEQFF. The CDR3 DNA is TGTGCCAGCAGCTTAGCCCCCGGGAGAGATTCCCTTCCAGAGCAGTTCTTC.

The chain is built from TRBV19 and TRBJ2-2, with D possibly matching TRBD2 (5 bases). Germline V gene data show CDR1 as LNHDA and CDR2 as SQIVND (reference sequence). The ends were cut back, 9 bases at V and 5 bases at J, with 16 bases in the middle. There are 14 residues in the CDR3. The CDR3 region is CASGVNPITGELFF. In nucleotides, the CDR3 is TGTGCCAGCGGGGTAAACCCTATAACCGGGGAGCTGTTTTTT. The full variable domain, its missing parts supplied by reference TRBV19 and TRBJ2-2, is DGGITQSPKYLFRKEGQNVTLSCEQNLNHDAMYWYRQDPGQGLRLIYYSQIVNDFQKGDIAEGYSVSREKKESFPLTVTSAQKNPTAFYLCASGVNPITGELFFGEGSRLTVL.

A single count supports this clone. The chain combines TRBV18 with TRBJ2-2; D is uncertain. V was trimmed by 3 bases and J by 3 bases, leaving 11 bases between them. CDR3 length: 15 residues. Per germline, CDR1 KGHSH and CDR2 LQKENI. The DNA for the CDR3 is TGTGCCAGCTCACCCCGAACAGATTACACCGGGGAGCTGTTTTTT. This codes for CASSPRTDYTGELFF.

Turning to this clone: This same CDR3 is encoded by further DNA sequences in the sample. The CDR3 reads CASSLGGNYGYTF. CDR3 nucleotides: TGTGCCAGCAGCTTAGGGGGCAACTATGGCTACACCTTC. V is TRBV7-9 and J is TRBJ1-2; the D gene is possibly TRBD1 (5 bases). V was cut by 1 base and J by 2 bases, with 5 bases left in between. Per the germline V gene, CDR1 is SEHNR and CDR2 is FQNEAQ (reference sequence). The length of the CDR3 is 13 residues.

The chain is built from TRBV18 and TRBJ1-6; D remains unclear. Per the germline V gene, CDR1 is KGHSH and CDR2 is LQKENI. The CDR3 runs 13 residues. Trimming cost V 2 bases and J 12 bases, with 11 bases left between them. The CDR3 reads CASSPAGDLPLHF. The CDR3 region has the DNA TGTGCCAGCTCACCAGCGGGCGACTTACCCCTCCACTTT.

A few counts support this clone. The V gene is TRBV3-1 (or the pseudogene TRBV3-2), the J gene TRBJ1-1; a possible D gene is TRBD1 (6 bases). The CDR3 is 15 amino acids. Trimming took off 2 bases at V and 6 bases at J, with 16 bases between the two ends. In germline, CDR1 is LGHDT, CDR2 YNNKEL (reference sequence). In DNA, the CDR3 is TGTGCCAGCAGCCAATTTTACGGGACAAACGCTGAAGCTTTCTTT. Its translation is CASSQFYGTNAEAFF.

The J gene is TRBJ2-2, the V gene TRBV19; D ambiguous. The V end lost 3 bases, the J end lost 5 bases, and 13 bases lay between the germline ends. Germline assignment: CDR1 LNHDA and CDR2 SQIVND (reference sequence). This CDR3 contains 15 residues. CDR3 coding DNA: TGTGCCAGTAGTATCGCTAACCGCCGAACCGGGGAGCTGTTTTTT. Its protein is CASSIANRRTGELFF.

This clone turned up a few times. This chain joins TRBV3-1 (or the pseudogene TRBV3-2) and TRBJ1-2; possibly TRBD1 for D (6 bases). CDR1 LGHDT and CDR2 YNNKEL come from the germline V gene (reference sequence). The V end lost 4 bases, the J end lost 7 bases, and 13 bases lay between the germline ends. The CDR3 length is 13 residues. The CDR3 DNA follows: TGTGCCAGCAGCCGCCGGGGGGCGGTTGGCTACACCTTC. It specifies CASSRRGAVGYTF.

The rearrangement joins TRBV2 to TRBJ2-7; D possibly corresponds to TRBD1 (6 bases). This CDR3 comprises 11 residues. Trimming removed 8 bases from V and 6 bases from J, with 11 bases in between. CDR1 is SNHLY and CDR2 is FYNNEI in the germline V gene. The CDR3 loop is CASGGRGEQYF. Written as DNA, the CDR3 is TGTGCCAGCGGGGGCCGGGGCGAGCAGTACTTC.

The chain links TRBV14 to TRBJ1-2, with D tentatively TRBD1 (5 bases). V was cut by 4 bases and J by 6 bases, with 21 bases left in between. Germline V gene lookup returns CDR1 SGHDN and CDR2 FVKESK. This CDR3 is built from 16 residues. The CDR3 loop is CASSPFGGDYKDGYTF. CDR3 coding DNA: TGTGCCAGCAGCCCCTTCGGGGGGGATTATAAGGATGGCTACACCTTC. Together with reference TRBV14 and TRBJ1-2, the CDR3 gives the full variable domain: EAGVTQFPSHSVIEKGQTVTLRCDPISGHDNLYWYRRVMGKEIKFLLHFVKESKQDESGMPNNRFLAERTGGTYSTLKVQPAELEDSGVYFCASSPFGGDYKDGYTFGSGTRLTVV.

The genes are TRBV12-3 or TRBV12-4 and TRBJ2-2; D not resolved. The CDR3 consists of 13 residues. Trimming took off 6 bases at V and 5 bases at J, with 10 bases between the two ends. This CDR3 reads CASRSLPTGELFF. CDR3 nucleotides: TGTGCCAGCAGATCGCTACCAACCGGGGAGCTGTTTTTT.

This chain links TRBV6-5 with TRBJ1-1; the match to TRBD1 covers 10 bases. This CDR3 is built from 14 residues. Germline V lookup: CDR1 MNHEY, CDR2 SVGAGI. J was trimmed by 4 bases and V by 6 bases; bases with no gene match: 5. Here the CDR3 reads CASRPDRGLTEAFF. CDR3 DNA: TGTGCCAGCAGACCCGACAGGGGGCTCACTGAAGCTTTCTTT.

The chain is built from TRBV11-2 and TRBJ1-1; a possible D gene is TRBD1 (6 bases). CDR3 length equals 17 residues. V was trimmed by 5 bases and J by 4 bases, leaving 23 bases between them. CDR1 is SGHAT and CDR2 is FQNNGV in the germline V gene. The CDR3: CASSKLTGRGMGTEAFF. Here the CDR3 DNA reads TGTGCCAGCAGCAAGCTCACAGGGAGGGGTATGGGCACTGAAGCTTTCTTT.

This chain uses TRBV28 with TRBJ2-7, with D possibly matching TRBD1 (5 bases). Germline CDR1 MDHEN, CDR2 SYDVKM. The CDR3 contains 17 residues. The ends were cut back, 6 bases at V and 2 bases at J, with 23 bases in the middle. The CDR3, as DNA: TGTGCCAGCAGCTCCTCGGGTGAAGCTAGGGGCCCCTACGAGCAGTACTTC. It encodes CASSSSGEARGPYEQYF.

The rearrangement links TRBV14 to TRBJ2-3; TRBD1 matches at 7 bases. The CDR3 spans 14 residues. Germline loops: CDR1 SGHDN, CDR2 FVKESK. Unmatched junction bases numbered 8, after V lost 4 bases and J lost 7 bases. This chain's CDR3 is CASSPSNRGNTQYF. For the CDR3, the DNA is TGTGCCAGCAGCCCCAGCAACAGGGGAAATACGCAGTATTTT.

This chain links TRBV7-9 with TRBJ1-2; D unresolved. The CDR3 totals 12 residues. Germline CDR1 and CDR2: SEHNR and FQNEAQ (reference sequence). V lost 5 bases, J lost 2 bases, and 6 bases lay in between. The CDR3, as DNA: TGTGCCAGCAGCGGGCCGAACTATGGCTACACCTTC. Translated: CASSGPNYGYTF.

The CDR3 protein is CASGSLAREQFF. The CDR3 nucleotides are TGTGCTAGTGGCTCCCTAGCGAGGGAGCAGTTCTTC. The V gene is TRBV12-5, the J gene TRBJ2-1; D perhaps matches TRBD2 (6 bases). This CDR3 is built from 12 residues. Germline-derived CDR1 and CDR2 are LGHNT and FRNRAP. V was shortened by 6 bases and J by 10 bases, with 13 bases between the two germline ends.

V is TRBV12-3 or TRBV12-4 and J is TRBJ1-4; D remains unclear. There are 13 residues in the CDR3. V dropped 3 bases and J dropped 4 bases, with 6 bases sitting between them. The CDR3 here is CASSFYGNEKLFF. The DNA of the CDR3 is TGTGCCAGCAGTTTCTACGGTAATGAAAAACTGTTTTTT.

This clone occurred a few times. J is TRBJ2-7 and V is TRBV5-4; possibly TRBD2 for D (5 bases). Trimming took 7 bases from V and 3 from J, leaving 14 bases between them. CDR3 length: 13 amino acids. CDR1 and CDR2 (germline): SGHNT, YYREEE (reference sequence). For the CDR3, the DNA is TGTGCCAGCGCACGCGGACTTAACTACGAGCAGTACTTC. This codes for CASARGLNYEQYF.

The gene calls are TRBV1 and TRBJ1-4. TRBV1 is classified as a pseudogene. This CDR3 contains 14 residues. Here the CDR3 DNA reads TGCACCAGCAAATTTCGGCGGAGTAATGAAAAACTGTTTTTT. Translating gives CTSKFRRSNEKLFF.

The chain has TRBV6-5 and TRBJ1-5, with a tentative D call TRBD1 (5 bases). The germline gives CDR1 MNHEY, CDR2 SVGAGI. The CDR3 is 14 residues long. The V end lost 6 bases, the J end lost 6 bases, and 15 bases lay between the germline ends. CDR3 residues: CASRDRQLGQPQHF. CDR3 bases: TGTGCCAGCAGAGACCGACAGCTCGGTCAGCCCCAGCATTTT.

The gene calls are TRBV20-1 and TRBJ1-1, with D maybe TRBD1 (5 bases). With 3 bases removed from V and 11 bases from J, the gap between germline ends came to 13 bases. Germline CDR1 DFQATT, CDR2 SNEGSKA (reference sequence). The CDR3 length is 11 residues. In nucleotides, the CDR3 is TGCAGTGCTAGTCGGGAGGGGAAGGCTTTCTTT. Translating it yields CSASREGKAFF.